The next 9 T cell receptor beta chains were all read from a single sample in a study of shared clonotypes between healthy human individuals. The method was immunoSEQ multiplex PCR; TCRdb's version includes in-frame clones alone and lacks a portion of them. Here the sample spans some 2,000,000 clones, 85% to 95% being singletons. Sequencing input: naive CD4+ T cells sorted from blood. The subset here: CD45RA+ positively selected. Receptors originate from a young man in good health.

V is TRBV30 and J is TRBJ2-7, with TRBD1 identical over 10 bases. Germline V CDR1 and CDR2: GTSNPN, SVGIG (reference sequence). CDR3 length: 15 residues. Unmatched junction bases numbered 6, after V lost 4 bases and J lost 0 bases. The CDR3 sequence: CAWTTGQGVSYEQYF. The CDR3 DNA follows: TGTGCCTGGACAACCGGACAGGGGGTCTCCTACGAGCAGTACTTC.

CDR3 nucleotides: TGTGCCTGGAGAGGGGGCTTAGCTGGGGAGTGGGATGAGCAGTTCTTC. Amino acid sequence: CAWRGGLAGEWDEQFF. The V and J genes are TRBV30 and TRBJ2-1; 7 nucleotides match TRBD1. Per the germline V gene, CDR1 is GTSNPN and CDR2 is SVGIG (reference sequence). The CDR3 covers 16 residues. The trim removed 3 bases at V and 8 bases at J, leaving 16 bases unmatched.

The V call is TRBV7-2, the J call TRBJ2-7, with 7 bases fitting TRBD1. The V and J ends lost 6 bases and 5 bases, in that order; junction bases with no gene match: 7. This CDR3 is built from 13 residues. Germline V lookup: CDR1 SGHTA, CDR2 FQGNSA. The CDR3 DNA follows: TGTGCCAGCAGGGAAACAGGGGTGCACGAGCAGTACTTC. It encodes CASRETGVHEQYF.

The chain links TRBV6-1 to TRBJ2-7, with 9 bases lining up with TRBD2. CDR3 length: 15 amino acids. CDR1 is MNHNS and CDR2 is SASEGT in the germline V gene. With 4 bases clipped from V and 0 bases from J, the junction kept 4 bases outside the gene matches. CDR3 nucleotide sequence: TGTGCCAGCAGTGCCCTAGCGGGGCCCTCCTACGAGCAGTACTTC. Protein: CASSALAGPSYEQYF.

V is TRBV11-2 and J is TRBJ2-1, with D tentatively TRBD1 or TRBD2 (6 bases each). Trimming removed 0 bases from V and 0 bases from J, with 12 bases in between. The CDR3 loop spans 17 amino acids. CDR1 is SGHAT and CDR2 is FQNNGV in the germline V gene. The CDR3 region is CASSLEGGPSSYNEQFF. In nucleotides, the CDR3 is TGTGCCAGCAGCTTAGAAGGGGGGCCAAGCTCCTACAATGAGCAGTTCTTC. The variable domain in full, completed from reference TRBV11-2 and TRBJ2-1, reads EAGVAQSPRYKIIEKRQSVAFWCNPISGHATLYWYQQILGQGPKLLIQFQNNGVVDDSQLPKDRFSAERLKGVDSTLKIQPAKLEDSAVYLCASSLEGGPSSYNEQFFGPGTRLTVL.

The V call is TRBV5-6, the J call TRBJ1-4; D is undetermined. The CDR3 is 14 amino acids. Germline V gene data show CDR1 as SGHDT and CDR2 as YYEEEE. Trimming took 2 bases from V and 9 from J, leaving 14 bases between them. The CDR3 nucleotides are TGTGCCAGCAGCTTCCTCGGGGATCAAAAAAAACTGTTTTTT. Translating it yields CASSFLGDQKKLFF.

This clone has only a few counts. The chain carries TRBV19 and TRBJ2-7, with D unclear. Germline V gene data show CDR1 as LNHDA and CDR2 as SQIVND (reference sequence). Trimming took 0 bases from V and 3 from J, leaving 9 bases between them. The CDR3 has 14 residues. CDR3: CASSIDFESYEQYF. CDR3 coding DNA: TGTGCCAGTAGTATAGATTTCGAGAGCTACGAGCAGTACTTC.

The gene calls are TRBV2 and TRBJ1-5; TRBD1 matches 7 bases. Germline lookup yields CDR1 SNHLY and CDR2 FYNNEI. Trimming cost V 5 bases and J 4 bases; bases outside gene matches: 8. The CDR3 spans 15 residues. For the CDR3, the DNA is TGTGCCAGCAGTCCCGGGACAGTGATTAATCAGCCCCAGCATTTT. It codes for CASSPGTVINQPQHF.

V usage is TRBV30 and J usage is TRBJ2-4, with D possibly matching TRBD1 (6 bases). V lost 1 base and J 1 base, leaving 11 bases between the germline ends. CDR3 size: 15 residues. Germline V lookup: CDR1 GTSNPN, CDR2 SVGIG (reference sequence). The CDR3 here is CAWSGGRWAKNIQYF. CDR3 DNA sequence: TGTGCCTGGAGTGGGGGGCGTTGGGCCAAAAACATTCAGTACTTC.